One and the same sample provided the 31 T cell receptor beta chains below, sequenced in a study of beta chain features in type 1 diabetes. Reverse transcribing all isolated RNA meant expressed TCRB transcripts were sequenced. Measured with immunoSEQ multiplex PCR; TCRdb has only the in-frame clones, and not every one. The sample has some 44,000 clones, 50% seen once. Sequenced material: stem cell memory CD4+ T cells from blood. The receptors were gathered from a woman in her twenties or thirties in good health.

About this clone itself: An end of the junction differs from the germline gene, which may be a read error. In DNA, the CDR3 is TGTGCCAGCAGCGGGACAGGGCTCGCCGGCGACTTC. The encoded protein is CASSGTGLAGDF. This chain uses TRBV7-9 with TRBJ2-7, with 9 positions matching TRBD1. Germline values: CDR1 SEHNR, CDR2 FQNEAQ (reference sequence). CDR3 length: 12 residues.

In its sample, this clone was seen once. The CDR3 sequence is CAWSTGVDEQFF. CDR3 DNA: TGTGCCTGGTCTACAGGGGTCGATGAGCAGTTCTTC. The gene calls are TRBV30 and TRBJ2-1, with TRBD1 matching over 7 bases. The CDR3 is made up of 12 amino acids. The germline CDR1 and CDR2 sequences are GTSNPN and SVGIG (reference sequence). V was pared by 5 bases and J by 8 bases, with 6 bases of the junction left unmatched.

The gene calls are TRBV5-6 and TRBJ2-1; D is undetermined. V gave up 0 bases and J gave up 9 bases, with 4 bases separating them. The germline V gene encodes CDR1 SGHDT and CDR2 YYEEEE. The CDR3 contains 11 residues. The CDR3 sequence is CASSLESEQFF. The CDR3 DNA follows: TGTGCCAGCAGCTTGGAGAGTGAGCAGTTCTTC. The full variable domain, its missing parts supplied by reference TRBV5-6 and TRBJ2-1, is DAGVTQSPTHLIKTRGQQVTLRCSPKSGHDTVSWYQQALGQGPQFIFQYYEEEERQRGNFPDRFSGHQFPNYSSELNVNALLLGDSALYLCASSLESEQFFGPGTRLTVL.

This clone has a handful of counts. The J gene is TRBJ1-2, the V gene TRBV28; D gene uncertain. Germline-derived CDR1 and CDR2 are MDHEN and SYDVKM. V was cut by 5 bases and J by 7 bases, with 8 bases left in between. The CDR3 is 11 amino acids. The CDR3 protein is CASSGPSGYTF. The CDR3 DNA is TGTGCCAGCAGTGGTCCTAGTGGCTACACCTTC.

The rearrangement links TRBV5-8 to TRBJ2-6; D remains unclear. This CDR3 is 18 amino acids long. The germline V gene encodes CDR1 SGHTS and CDR2 YDEGEE. Between the trimmed V and J ends, which lost 0 bases and 1 base, there was a span of 14 bases. The CDR3 loop is CASSLAVVMRSGANVLTF. CDR3 nucleotide sequence: TGTGCCAGCAGCTTGGCCGTAGTAATGCGGTCTGGGGCCAACGTCCTGACTTTC.

This clone has just a few counts. V and J are TRBV10-3 and TRBJ2-3; TRBD1 matches 8 bases. CDR3 length equals 14 residues. V lost 5 bases, J lost 4 bases, and 5 bases stayed unmatched. Germline V lookup: CDR1 ENHRY, CDR2 SYGVKD. The CDR3 sequence: CAISQGQGADTQYF. CDR3 sequence (DNA): TGTGCCATCAGTCAAGGACAGGGAGCAGATACGCAGTATTTT.

The chain couples TRBV29-1 to TRBJ2-7; TRBD2 matches 7 bases. With 2 bases clipped from V and 5 bases from J, the junction kept 9 bases outside the gene matches. Germline V gives CDR1 SQVTM, CDR2 ANQGSEA. This CDR3 comprises 14 residues. This CDR3 is CSVERLAEVNEQYF. The CDR3 nucleotides are TGCAGCGTTGAACGCCTAGCGGAGGTTAACGAGCAGTACTTC.

The chain combines TRBV7-2 with TRBJ1-1; TRBD1 matches at 8 bases. The CDR3 runs to 17 residues. The junction had 12 bases not matched to a gene; V was cut back by 4 bases and J by 2 bases. Germline-derived CDR1 and CDR2 are SGHTA and FQGNSA. CDR3 amino acids: CASSSNLPGQANTEAFF. CDR3 in DNA: TGTGCCAGCAGCTCAAACCTACCGGGACAGGCAAACACTGAAGCTTTCTTT.

Only a few counts were recorded for this clone. CDR3 region: CASSASGNEQFF. The CDR3 DNA follows: TGTGCCAGCAGCGCGTCGGGCAATGAGCAGTTCTTC. The chain links TRBV9 to TRBJ2-1; D remains ambiguous. Germline V gene data show CDR1 as SGDLS and CDR2 as YYNGEE. This CDR3 is built from 12 residues. Trimming took 3 bases from V and 6 from J, leaving 7 bases between them.

The chain has TRBV28 and TRBJ2-2, with D maybe TRBD2 (6 bases). The germline V gene has CDR1 MDHEN and CDR2 SYDVKM. This CDR3 is 15 amino acids long. Trimming left V 6 bases short and J 6 bases short, with 17 bases between. CDR3 sequence: CASRSLAGRAGELFF. DNA of the CDR3: TGTGCCAGCAGGTCCCTGGCGGGACGGGCCGGGGAGCTGTTTTTT.

This clone was seen only a few times. The chain carries TRBV27 and TRBJ2-2; 11 nucleotides match TRBD2. V shed 5 bases and J 3 bases; nucleotides not matched to a gene: 5. CDR1 MNHEY and CDR2 SMNVEV come from the germline V gene (reference sequence). The CDR3 is made up of 16 amino acids. The CDR3 is CASSPLAGGYTGELFF. CDR3 sequence (DNA): TGTGCCAGCAGTCCCTTAGCGGGAGGGTACACCGGGGAGCTGTTTTTT.

V is TRBV7-8 and J is TRBJ2-3, with 8 bases that match TRBD2. The CDR3 has 15 residues. Germline V lookup: CDR1 SGHVS, CDR2 FQNEAQ. The V and J ends lost 6 bases and 4 bases, in that order; junction bases with no gene match: 9. CDR3 nucleotide sequence: TGTGCCAGCAGAAGGTCGGGAGGGATTGCAGATACGCAGTATTTT. This gives the protein CASRRSGGIADTQYF.

This clone was observed a few times. This chain joins TRBV19 and TRBJ1-1, with TRBD1 matching 10 bases. The CDR3 is made up of 15 amino acids. V was pared by 6 bases and J by 4 bases, with 8 bases of the junction left unmatched. Germline V lookup: CDR1 LNHDA, CDR2 SQIVND (reference sequence). In DNA form, the CDR3 reads TGTGCCAGTAGCACAAGACAGGGGGCAGGCACTGAAGCTTTCTTT. This codes for CASSTRQGAGTEAFF.

On this clone itself: A junction end diverges from the germline sequence, so it may reflect a read error. V and J are TRBV7-3 and TRBJ1-1; D remains unclear. The germline V gene has CDR1 SGHTA and CDR2 FQGTGA. The CDR3 is 15 residues long. CDR3 DNA: TGTGCCAGCAGCTCAAGCGGCAACATGAACACTGAAGTTTTCTTT. Protein product: CASSSSGNMNTEVFF.

Details on this clone: Relative to the germline gene, one junction end is altered; a read error may explain this. The chain combines TRBV7-7 with TRBJ2-5; D is unclear. This CDR3 region has 16 residues. CDR1 SSHAT and CDR2 FNYEAQ come from the germline V gene (reference sequence). The CDR3, as DNA: TGTGCTAGCAGCTCTCCTGACTCCCCCAGTGGCGAGACCCAGTACTTC. Protein product: CASSSPDSPSGETQYF.

The chain carries TRBV9 and TRBJ2-2; 9 nucleotides line up with TRBD1. CDR1 SGDLS and CDR2 YYNGEE come from the germline V gene. V lost 0 bases to trimming and J lost 5 bases; unmatched junction nucleotides: 5. This CDR3 is built from 16 residues. CDR3 in amino acids: CASSVGGTGRTGELFF. CDR3 nucleotide sequence: TGTGCCAGCAGCGTAGGTGGGACAGGGAGGACCGGGGAGCTGTTTTTT.

V gene TRBV9 combines with J gene TRBJ2-3; 11 positions match TRBD2. V shed 0 bases and J 6 bases; nucleotides not matched to a gene: 12. The germline V gene has CDR1 SGDLS and CDR2 YYNGEE. The CDR3 spans 18 residues. CDR3 amino acids: CASSVAQGASGGLDTQYF. CDR3 DNA sequence: TGTGCCAGCAGCGTAGCTCAAGGGGCTAGCGGGGGGCTGGATACGCAGTATTTT. Looking up the rest from reference TRBV9 and TRBJ2-3 gives the full variable domain: DSGVTQTPKHLITATGQRVTLRCSPRSGDLSVYWYQQSLDQGLQFLIQYYNGEERAKGNILERFSAQQFPDLHSELNLSSLELGDSALYFCASSVAQGASGGLDTQYFGPGTRLTVL.

CDR3 sequence: CASSRYEGPNTGELFF. CDR3 DNA sequence: TGTGCCAGCAGCCGTTATGAGGGCCCTAACACCGGGGAGCTGTTTTTT. The V and J genes are TRBV6-6 and TRBJ2-2, with TRBD2 as a possible D gene (5 bases). The CDR3 totals 16 residues. Trimming removed 6 bases at V and 2 bases at J, with 16 bases between. CDR1 and CDR2 (germline): MNHNY, SVGAGI (reference sequence).

The V gene is TRBV18, the J gene TRBJ2-1; 9 bases line up with TRBD2. The CDR3 is made up of 16 amino acids. Looked up from germline, CDR1 is KGHSH and CDR2 is LQKENI. The V gene end was trimmed by 2 bases and the J gene end by 6 bases; junction bases not matched to a gene: 8. In nucleotides, the CDR3 is TGTGCCAGCTCACCATATCGGGGTAGCGGGAGCAATGAGCAGTTCTTC. The encoded protein is CASSPYRGSGSNEQFF.

The chain couples TRBV11-1 to TRBJ2-7; 8 positions match TRBD1. V lost 4 bases, J lost 1 base, and 9 bases stayed unmatched. Germline CDR1 is SGHAT and CDR2 is FQDESV (reference sequence). The CDR3 consists of 16 residues. The CDR3 protein is CASSSSRTGISYEQYF. The CDR3 coding sequence is TGTGCCAGCAGCTCGTCACGGACAGGGATATCCTACGAGCAGTACTTC.

The V and J genes are TRBV19 and TRBJ1-5, with D perhaps matching TRBD1 (6 bases). The V gene lost 7 bases and the J gene lost 0 bases, with 10 bases spanning the gap. The CDR3 is 14 residues long. From germline, CDR1 is LNHDA and CDR2 SQIVND (reference sequence). The CDR3 spells CASTGQYSNQPQHF. Here the CDR3 DNA reads TGTGCCAGTACCGGACAGTATAGCAATCAGCCCCAGCATTTT.

This clone was seen a few times. The chain uses TRBV18 and TRBJ2-7; 7 nucleotides line up with TRBD1. Trimming removed 4 bases from V and 7 bases from J; junction bases left unmatched: 10. Germline loops: CDR1 KGHSH, CDR2 LQKENI. This CDR3 spans 14 amino acids. CDR3 sequence reads: CASSRDSVLNEQYF. The DNA for the CDR3 is TGTGCCAGCTCACGGGACAGCGTCCTCAATGAGCAGTACTTC.

This clone occurred a few times. The chain has TRBV5-1 and TRBJ2-1; 12 bases map to TRBD2. Germline trimming cut 0 bases from V and 4 bases from J; bases unmatched to any gene: 5. The CDR3 contains 17 residues. Germline CDR1 reads SGHRS; CDR2 reads YFSETQ. This CDR3 is CASSLGVTSGGYNEQFF. The CDR3, as DNA: TGCGCCAGCAGCTTGGGCGTGACTAGCGGGGGATACAATGAGCAGTTCTTC.

This clone turned up a few times. V and J are TRBV7-2 and TRBJ2-7; 7 bases map to TRBD2. With V trimmed by 1 base and J by 2 bases, 5 bases remained unmatched. The length of the CDR3 is 15 residues. Germline-derived CDR1 and CDR2 are SGHTA and FQGNSA. The CDR3 DNA follows: TGTGCCAGCAGCTTAGTTGGGGGGGGGACCTACGAGCAGTACTTC. Translated: CASSLVGGGTYEQYF.

The CDR3 here is CASSLVAQETQYF. CDR3 nucleotide sequence: TGTGCCAGCAGTTTAGTAGCCCAAGAGACCCAGTACTTC. This sequence joins TRBV28 and TRBJ2-5, with D hard to call. CDR3 size: 13 residues. V shed 2 bases and J shed 1 base, with 5 bases lying between them. CDR1 is MDHEN, CDR2 SYDVKM, per germline.

The rearrangement uses TRBV2 and TRBJ2-4; 8 positions agree with TRBD2. The CDR3 covers 14 residues. Germline V CDR1 and CDR2: SNHLY, FYNNEI. The trim removed 9 bases at V and 8 bases at J, leaving 12 bases unmatched. The chain's CDR3 is CASTRAGASDIQYF. The CDR3 DNA sequence: TGTGCCAGTACAAGAGCGGGAGCATCCGACATTCAGTACTTC.

This clone has only a few counts. The chain links TRBV2 to TRBJ2-1; no clear D. The V gene lost 6 bases and the J gene lost 6 bases, with 15 bases spanning the gap. The CDR3 spans 14 residues. Germline-derived CDR1 and CDR2 are SNHLY and FYNNEI. In nucleotides, the CDR3 is TGTGCCAGCAGCGATCCGGAGATCTTCAATGAGCAGTTCTTC. Its protein product is CASSDPEIFNEQFF. The full variable domain, its missing parts supplied by reference TRBV2 and TRBJ2-1, is EPEVTQTPSHQVTQMGQEVILRCVPISNHLYFYWYRQILGQKVEFLVSFYNNEISEKSEIFDDQFSVERPDGSNFTLKIRSTKLEDSAMYFCASSDPEIFNEQFFGPGTRLTVL.

This sequence joins TRBV18 and TRBJ1-4, with a tentative D call TRBD1 (6 bases). CDR1 and CDR2 (germline): KGHSH, LQKENI. The CDR3 runs 16 residues. V dropped 5 bases and J dropped 5 bases, with 18 bases sitting between them. CDR3 nucleotide sequence: TGTGCCAGCTCAGAGACCCTCGGGACACCAAATGAAAAACTGTTTTTT. Translated, it gives CASSETLGTPNEKLFF.

This clone appeared a few times. V usage is TRBV7-9 and J usage is TRBJ2-7; 14 bases fit TRBD2. Germline V gives CDR1 SEHNR, CDR2 FQNEAQ (reference sequence). V was clipped by 4 bases and J by 4 bases; unmatched bases: 3. The CDR3 is made up of 15 amino acids. CDR3 bases: TGTGCCAGCAGCTCCGGGACTAGCGGGAGTTACGAGCAGTACTTC. Amino acids: CASSSGTSGSYEQYF.

The chain links TRBV29-1 to TRBJ2-1; 12 bases are shared with TRBD2. The V gene end was trimmed by 6 bases and the J gene end by 4 bases; junction bases not matched to a gene: 4. The CDR3 extends over 14 amino acids. CDR1 SQVTM and CDR2 ANQGSEA come from the germline V gene. The CDR3 is CSVASGRVYNEQFF. The CDR3 DNA reads as TGCAGCGTAGCTAGCGGGAGGGTTTACAATGAGCAGTTCTTC.

V gene TRBV19 combines with J gene TRBJ2-7; 12 nucleotides agree with TRBD2. Germline V gene lookup returns CDR1 LNHDA and CDR2 SQIVND (reference sequence). This CDR3 has 21 residues. The V gene end was trimmed by 4 bases and the J gene end by 2 bases; junction bases not matched to a gene: 21. The CDR3 DNA sequence: TGTGCCAGTAGTACCCAGACTAGCGGGAGATTCCCTTCCGCAGTAGCCTACGAGCAGTACTTC. As protein: CASSTQTSGRFPSAVAYEQYF. The full variable domain, in which reference TRBV19 and TRBJ2-7 provide the parts outside the CDR3, is DGGITQSPKYLFRKEGQNVTLSCEQNLNHDAMYWYRQDPGQGLRLIYYSQIVNDFQKGDIAEGYSVSREKKESFPLTVTSAQKNPTAFYLCASSTQTSGRFPSAVAYEQYFGPGTRLTVT.